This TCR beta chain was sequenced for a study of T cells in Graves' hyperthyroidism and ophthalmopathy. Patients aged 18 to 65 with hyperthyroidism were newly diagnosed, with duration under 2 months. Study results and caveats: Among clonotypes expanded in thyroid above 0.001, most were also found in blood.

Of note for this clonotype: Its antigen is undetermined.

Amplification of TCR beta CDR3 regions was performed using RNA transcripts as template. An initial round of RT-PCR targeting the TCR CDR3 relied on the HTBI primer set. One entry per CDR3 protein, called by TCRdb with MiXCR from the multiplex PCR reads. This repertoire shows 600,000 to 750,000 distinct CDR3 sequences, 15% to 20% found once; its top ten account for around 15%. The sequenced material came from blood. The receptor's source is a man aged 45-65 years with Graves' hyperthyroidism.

The CDR3 DNA follows: TGTGCCAGCAGCGGGGGGACAGAAAGCTCCTACAATGAGCAGTTCTTC. This codes for CASSGGTESSYNEQFF. J is TRBJ2-1 and V is TRBV9; 7 bases line up with TRBD1. Looked up from germline, CDR1 is SGDLS and CDR2 is YYNGEE. V lost 3 bases, J lost 0 bases, and 6 bases stayed unmatched. This CDR3 contains 16 residues.